This T cell receptor (beta chain) comes out of a study of Ad26.COV2.S vaccination and SARS-CoV-2 variants. Generated by immunoSEQ multiplex PCR, the TCRdb table keeps only in-frame clones and is missing some. The sample lists around 170,000 clones, roughly 85% seen once, with 5.5% to 6% in the top ten. Germline V gene data show CDR1 as SGHRS and CDR2 as YFSETQ. The CDR3 consists of 17 residues. The V and J ends lost 0 bases and 2 bases, in that order; junction bases with no gene match: 6. The chain couples TRBV5-1 to TRBJ1-3; TRBD1 matches 9 bases. The sequencing here drew on peripheral blood, taken after recovery from COVID-19. The clonotype originates from a human donor who had recovered from COVID-19. The CDR3 nucleotides read TGCGCCAGCAGCTTGGGTACAGGGGGCGCCCCTGGAAACACCATATATTTT. Amino acids: CASSLGTGGAPGNTIYF.